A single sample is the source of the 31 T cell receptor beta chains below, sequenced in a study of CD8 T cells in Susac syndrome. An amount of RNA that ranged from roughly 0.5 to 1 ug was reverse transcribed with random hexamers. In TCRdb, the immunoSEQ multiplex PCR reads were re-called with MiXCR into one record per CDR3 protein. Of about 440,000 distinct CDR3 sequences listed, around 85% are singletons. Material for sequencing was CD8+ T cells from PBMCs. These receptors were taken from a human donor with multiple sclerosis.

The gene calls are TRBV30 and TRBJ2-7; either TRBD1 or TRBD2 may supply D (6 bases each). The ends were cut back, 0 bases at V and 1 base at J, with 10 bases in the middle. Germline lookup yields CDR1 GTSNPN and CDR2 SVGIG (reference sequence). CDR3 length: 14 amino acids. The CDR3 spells CAWSVRGGSYEQYF. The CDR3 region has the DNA TGTGCCTGGAGTGTACGAGGGGGGTCCTACGAGCAGTACTTC.

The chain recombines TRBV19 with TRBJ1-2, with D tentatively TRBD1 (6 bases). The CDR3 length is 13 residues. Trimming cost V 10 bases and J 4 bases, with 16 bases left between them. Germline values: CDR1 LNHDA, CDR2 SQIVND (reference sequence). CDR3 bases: TGTGCCACCACCGACAGGCCCTTCTATGGCTACACCTTC. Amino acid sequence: CATTDRPFYGYTF. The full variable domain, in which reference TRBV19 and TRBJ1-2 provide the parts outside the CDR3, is DGGITQSPKYLFRKEGQNVTLSCEQNLNHDAMYWYRQDPGQGLRLIYYSQIVNDFQKGDIAEGYSVSREKKESFPLTVTSAQKNPTAFYLCATTDRPFYGYTFGSGTRLTVV.

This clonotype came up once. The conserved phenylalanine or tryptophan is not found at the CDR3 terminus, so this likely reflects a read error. CDR3 sequence reads: CASRYIDRETEAFS. In DNA, the CDR3 is TGTGCCAGCAGATATATCGACAGGGAGACTGAAGCTTTCTCT. The chain has TRBV12-3 or TRBV12-4 and TRBJ1-1, with 7 bases lining up with TRBD1. This CDR3 is 14 amino acids long. Trimming removed 6 bases from V and 5 bases from J; junction bases left unmatched: 9.

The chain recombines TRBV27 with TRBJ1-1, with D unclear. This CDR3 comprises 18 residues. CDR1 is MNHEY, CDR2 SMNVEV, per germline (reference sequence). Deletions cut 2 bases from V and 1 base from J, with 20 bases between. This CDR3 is CASSLSWRAGIENTEAFF. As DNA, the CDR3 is TGTGCCAGCAGTTTAAGTTGGCGGGCAGGTATCGAGAACACTGAAGCTTTCTTT.

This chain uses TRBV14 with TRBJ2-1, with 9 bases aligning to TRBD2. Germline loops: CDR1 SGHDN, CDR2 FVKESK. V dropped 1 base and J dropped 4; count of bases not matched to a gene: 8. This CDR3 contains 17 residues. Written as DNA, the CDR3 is TGTGCCAGCAGCCAAGGGTATGCTAGCGGGGTATACAATGAGCAGTTCTTC. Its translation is CASSQGYASGVYNEQFF.

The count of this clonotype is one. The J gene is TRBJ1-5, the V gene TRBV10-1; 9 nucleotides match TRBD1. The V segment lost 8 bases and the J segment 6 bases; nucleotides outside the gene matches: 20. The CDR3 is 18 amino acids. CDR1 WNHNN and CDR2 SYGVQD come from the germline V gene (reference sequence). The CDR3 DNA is TGCGCCAGCCATAGTCCCAAGGGGGGACAGGGAACCCCTCAGCCCCAGCATTTT. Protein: CASHSPKGGQGTPQPQHF.

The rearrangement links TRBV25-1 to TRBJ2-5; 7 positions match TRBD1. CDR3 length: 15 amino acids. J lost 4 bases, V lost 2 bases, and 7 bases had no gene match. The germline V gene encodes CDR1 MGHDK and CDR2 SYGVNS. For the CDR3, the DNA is TGTGCCAGCAGTGAAACAGGGGATTTTGGAGAGACCCAGTACTTC. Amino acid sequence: CASSETGDFGETQYF.

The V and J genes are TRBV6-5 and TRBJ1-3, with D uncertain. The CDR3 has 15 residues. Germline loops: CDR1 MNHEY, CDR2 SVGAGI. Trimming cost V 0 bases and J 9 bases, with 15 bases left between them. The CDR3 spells CASSYSPVGRSTIYF. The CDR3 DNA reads TGTGCCAGCAGTTACTCACCGGTCGGGAGGAGCACCATATATTTT.

The CDR3: CASSSGGGSSQPQHF. For the CDR3, the DNA is TGTGCCAGCTCTTCGGGGGGCGGTTCCAGTCAGCCCCAGCATTTT. The V and J genes are TRBV7-6 and TRBJ1-5; D perhaps matches TRBD1 (6 bases). CDR1 SGHVS and CDR2 FNYEAQ come from the germline V gene. V lost 8 bases and J lost 6, with 20 bases in between. This CDR3 spans 15 amino acids.

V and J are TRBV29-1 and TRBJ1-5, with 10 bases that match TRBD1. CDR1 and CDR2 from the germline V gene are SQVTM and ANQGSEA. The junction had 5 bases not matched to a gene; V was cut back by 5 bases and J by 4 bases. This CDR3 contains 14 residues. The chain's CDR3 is CSVSDRGLNQPQHF. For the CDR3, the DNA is TGCAGCGTTTCAGACAGGGGGCTGAATCAGCCCCAGCATTTT.

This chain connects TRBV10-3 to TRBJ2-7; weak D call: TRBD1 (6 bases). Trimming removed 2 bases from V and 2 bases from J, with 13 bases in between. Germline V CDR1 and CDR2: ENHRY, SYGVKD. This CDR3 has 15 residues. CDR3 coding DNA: TGTGCCATCAGTGAGACAGGGTTCAAGACCTACGAGCAGTACTTC. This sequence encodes CAISETGFKTYEQYF.

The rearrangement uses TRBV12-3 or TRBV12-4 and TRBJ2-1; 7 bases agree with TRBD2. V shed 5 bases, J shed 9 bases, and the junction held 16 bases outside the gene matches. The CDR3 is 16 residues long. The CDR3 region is CASSRVPSGPTLEQFF. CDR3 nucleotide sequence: TGTGCCAGCAGTCGGGTCCCTAGCGGTCCTACCCTTGAGCAGTTCTTC.

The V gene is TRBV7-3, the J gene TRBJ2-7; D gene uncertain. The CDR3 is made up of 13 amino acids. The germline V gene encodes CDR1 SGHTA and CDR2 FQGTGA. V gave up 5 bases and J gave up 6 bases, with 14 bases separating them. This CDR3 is CASSPYHGSEQYF. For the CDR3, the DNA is TGTGCCAGCAGCCCTTACCACGGGTCCGAGCAGTACTTC. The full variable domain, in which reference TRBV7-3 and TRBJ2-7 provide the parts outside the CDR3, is GAGVSQTPSNKVTEKGKYVELRCDPISGHTALYWYRQSLGQGPEFLIYFQGTGAADDSGLPNDRFFAVRPEGSVSTLKIQRTERGDSAVYLCASSPYHGSEQYFGPGTRLTVT.

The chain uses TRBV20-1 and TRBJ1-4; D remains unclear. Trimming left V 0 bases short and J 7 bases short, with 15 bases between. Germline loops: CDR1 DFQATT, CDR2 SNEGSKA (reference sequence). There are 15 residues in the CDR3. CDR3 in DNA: TGCAGTGCTAGAGATTTTACACAGACCCCTGAAAAACTGTTTTTT. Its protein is CSARDFTQTPEKLFF.

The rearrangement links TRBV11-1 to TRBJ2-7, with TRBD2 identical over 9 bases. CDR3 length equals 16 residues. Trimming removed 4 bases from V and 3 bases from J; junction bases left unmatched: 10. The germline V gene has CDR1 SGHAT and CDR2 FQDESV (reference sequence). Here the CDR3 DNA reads TGTGCCAGCAGCTCCCCCCTTAAGCGGGGGGACTACGAGCAGTACTTC. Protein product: CASSSPLKRGDYEQYF.

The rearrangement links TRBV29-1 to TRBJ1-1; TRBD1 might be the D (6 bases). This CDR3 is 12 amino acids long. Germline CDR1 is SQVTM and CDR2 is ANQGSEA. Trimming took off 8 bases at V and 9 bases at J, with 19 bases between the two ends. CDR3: CSPVRDNQQAFF. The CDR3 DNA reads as TGCAGCCCGGTCCGGGACAACCAACAAGCTTTCTTT.

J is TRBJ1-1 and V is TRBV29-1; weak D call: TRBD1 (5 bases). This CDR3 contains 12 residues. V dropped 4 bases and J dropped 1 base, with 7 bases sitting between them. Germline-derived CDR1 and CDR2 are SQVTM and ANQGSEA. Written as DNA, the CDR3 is TGCAGCGTTGGACAGCAGAACACTGAAGCTTTCTTT. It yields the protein CSVGQQNTEAFF.

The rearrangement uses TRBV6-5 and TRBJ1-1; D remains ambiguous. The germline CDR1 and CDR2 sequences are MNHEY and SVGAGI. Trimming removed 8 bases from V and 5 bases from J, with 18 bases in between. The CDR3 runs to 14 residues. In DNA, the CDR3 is TGTGCCAGCCTCCCGCTAGGTTCGAAGACTGAAGCTTTCTTT. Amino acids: CASLPLGSKTEAFF.

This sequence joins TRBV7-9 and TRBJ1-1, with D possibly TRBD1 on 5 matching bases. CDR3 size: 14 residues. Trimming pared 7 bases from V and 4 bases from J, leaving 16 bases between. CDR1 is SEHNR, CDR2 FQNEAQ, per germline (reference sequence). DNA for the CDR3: TGTGCCAGCAACCTAATCCAGAGGGGCACTGAAGCTTTCTTT. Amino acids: CASNLIQRGTEAFF.

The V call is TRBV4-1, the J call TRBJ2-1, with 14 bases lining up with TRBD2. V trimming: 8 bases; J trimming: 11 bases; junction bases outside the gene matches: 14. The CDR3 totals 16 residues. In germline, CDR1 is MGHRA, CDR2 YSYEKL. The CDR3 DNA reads TGCGCCAGCCGATTCAGAGGGGGACTAGCGGGGGAAAAGCAGTTCTTC. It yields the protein CASRFRGGLAGEKQFF.

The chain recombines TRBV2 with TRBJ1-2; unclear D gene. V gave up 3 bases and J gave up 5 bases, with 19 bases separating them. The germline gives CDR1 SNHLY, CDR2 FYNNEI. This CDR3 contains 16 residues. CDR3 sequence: CASSENLGVSPYGYTF. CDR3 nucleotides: TGTGCCAGCAGTGAGAATTTGGGTGTCAGCCCTTATGGCTACACCTTC.

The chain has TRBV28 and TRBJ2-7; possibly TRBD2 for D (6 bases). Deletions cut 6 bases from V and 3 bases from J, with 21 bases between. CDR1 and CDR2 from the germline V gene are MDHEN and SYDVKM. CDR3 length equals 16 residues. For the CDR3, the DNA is TGTGCCAGCAGCCCAAGAGTTGGGCTAGCGTTCTACGAGCAGTACTTC. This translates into CASSPRVGLAFYEQYF. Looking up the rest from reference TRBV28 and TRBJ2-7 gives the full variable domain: DVKVTQSSRYLVKRTGEKVFLECVQDMDHENMFWYRQDPGLGLRLIYFSYDVKMKEKGDIPEGYSVSREKKERFSLILESASTNQTSMYLCASSPRVGLAFYEQYFGPGTRLTVT.

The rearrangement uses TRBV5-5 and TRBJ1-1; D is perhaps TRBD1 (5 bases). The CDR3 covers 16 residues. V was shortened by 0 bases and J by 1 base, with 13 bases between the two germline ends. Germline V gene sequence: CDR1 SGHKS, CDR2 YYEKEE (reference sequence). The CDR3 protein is CASSLAVWGPNTEAFF. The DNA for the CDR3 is TGTGCCAGCAGCTTGGCAGTGTGGGGACCGAACACTGAAGCTTTCTTT. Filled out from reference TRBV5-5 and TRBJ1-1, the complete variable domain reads DAGVTQSPTHLIKTRGQQVTLRCSPISGHKSVSWYQQVLGQGPQFIFQYYEKEERGRGNFPDRFSARQFPNYSSELNVNALLLGDSALYLCASSLAVWGPNTEAFFGQGTRLTVV.

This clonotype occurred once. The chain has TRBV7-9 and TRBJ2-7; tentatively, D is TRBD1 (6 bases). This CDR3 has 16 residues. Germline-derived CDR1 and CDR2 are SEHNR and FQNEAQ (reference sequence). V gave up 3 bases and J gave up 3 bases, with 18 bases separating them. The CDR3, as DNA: TGTGCCAGCAGCTTTAGCCAACTCGGGACATACTACGAGCAGTACTTC. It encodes CASSFSQLGTYYEQYF.

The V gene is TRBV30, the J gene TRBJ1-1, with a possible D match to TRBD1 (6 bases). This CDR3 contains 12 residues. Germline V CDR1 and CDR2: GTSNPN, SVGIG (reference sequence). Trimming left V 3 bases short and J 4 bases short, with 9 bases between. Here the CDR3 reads CAWRGRGTEAFF. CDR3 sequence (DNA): TGTGCCTGGAGGGGCAGGGGCACTGAAGCTTTCTTT.

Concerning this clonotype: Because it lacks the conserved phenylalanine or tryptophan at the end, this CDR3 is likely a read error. CDR3 sequence reads: CASRERCAYNEQFV. Here the CDR3 DNA reads TGCGCCAGCAGGGAGCGGTGTGCCTACAATGAGCAGTTCGTC. The genes are TRBV10-2 and TRBJ2-1, with D maybe TRBD2 (5 bases). Germline values: CDR1 WSHSY, CDR2 SAAADI. The CDR3 is 14 residues long. Trimming stripped 6 bases from V and 2 bases from J, with 11 bases between.

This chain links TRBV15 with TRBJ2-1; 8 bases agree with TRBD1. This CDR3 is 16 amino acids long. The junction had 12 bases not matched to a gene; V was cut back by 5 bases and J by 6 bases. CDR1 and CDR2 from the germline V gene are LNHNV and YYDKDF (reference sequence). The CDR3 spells CATSGPGGAYGNEQFF. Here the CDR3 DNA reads TGTGCCACCAGCGGCCCAGGGGGCGCATACGGCAATGAGCAGTTCTTC.

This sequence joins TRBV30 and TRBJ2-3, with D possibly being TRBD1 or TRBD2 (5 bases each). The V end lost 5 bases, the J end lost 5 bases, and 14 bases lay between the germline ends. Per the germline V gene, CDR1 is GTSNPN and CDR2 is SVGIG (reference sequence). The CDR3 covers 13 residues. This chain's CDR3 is CAWGTGTQDTQYF. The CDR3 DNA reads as TGTGCCTGGGGGACCGGGACCCAAGATACGCAGTATTTT.

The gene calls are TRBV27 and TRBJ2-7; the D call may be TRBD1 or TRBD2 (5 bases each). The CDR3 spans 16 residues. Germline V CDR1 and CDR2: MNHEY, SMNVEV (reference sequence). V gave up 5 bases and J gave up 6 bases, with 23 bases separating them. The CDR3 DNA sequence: TGTGCCAGCAGTCAAAACCCCTCGGCTCGTGGGACCGAGCAGTACTTC. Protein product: CASSQNPSARGTEQYF.

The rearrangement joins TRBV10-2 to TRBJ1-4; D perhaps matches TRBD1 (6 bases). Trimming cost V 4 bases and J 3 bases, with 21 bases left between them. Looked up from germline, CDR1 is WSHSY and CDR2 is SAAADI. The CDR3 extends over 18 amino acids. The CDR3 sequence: CASSADLQGPGANEKLFF. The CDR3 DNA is TGCGCCAGCAGTGCCGACCTACAGGGTCCGGGAGCTAATGAAAAACTGTTTTTT.

The DNA of the CDR3 is TGTGCCTGGATCCGAAAGGCCTACAATGAGCAGTTCTTC. It codes for CAWIRKAYNEQFF. The rearrangement links TRBV30 to TRBJ2-1; D not resolved. CDR3 size: 13 residues. CDR1 and CDR2 from the germline V gene are GTSNPN and SVGIG (reference sequence). Deletions cut 4 bases from V and 2 bases from J, with 9 bases between.